Shown below are 21 T cell receptor beta chains from a single sample sequenced in a study of shared clonotypes between healthy human individuals. Here immunoSEQ multiplex PCR was the method, and the copy in TCRdb shows in-frame clones only, minus some. The repertoire consists of 650,000 to 800,000 clones, with about 90% occurring once and the leading ten covering about a quarter. Naive CD8 isolation took CD45RO-negative cells positively selected for CCR7 and excluded terminally differentiated effector memory CD45RA+ cells. Sequencing was done on a sample of naive CD8+ T cells sorted from blood. These receptors all stem from a man younger than 45 in good health.

V gene TRBV7-9 combines with J gene TRBJ2-5; TRBD2 matches at 8 bases. With 5 bases clipped from V and 5 bases from J, the junction kept 16 bases outside the gene matches. CDR3 length: 17 amino acids. Looked up from germline, CDR1 is SEHNR and CDR2 is FQNEAQ (reference sequence). The CDR3 bases are TGTGCCAGCAGCGGAGAAGTGGACGGGAGGGCCCAGGAGACCCAGTACTTC. Protein: CASSGEVDGRAQETQYF.

The rearrangement uses TRBV4-1 and TRBJ2-1, with 9 nucleotides matching TRBD2. CDR1 is MGHRA, CDR2 YSYEKL, per germline. The CDR3 length is 17 residues. Trimming cost V 1 base and J 2 bases; bases outside gene matches: 6. The CDR3 is CASSQAVAGAAYNEQFF. The CDR3 DNA follows: TGCGCCAGCAGCCAAGCCGTAGCGGGAGCAGCCTACAATGAGCAGTTCTTC.

The J gene is TRBJ1-5, the V gene TRBV30; D is unresolved. The CDR3 contains 11 residues. Germline assignment: CDR1 GTSNPN and CDR2 SVGIG (reference sequence). Trimming removed 3 bases at V and 10 bases at J, with 10 bases between. CDR3 sequence reads: CAWSGIDPQHF. CDR3 sequence (DNA): TGTGCCTGGAGCGGTATAGACCCCCAGCATTTT. The whole variable domain, filled in from reference TRBV30 and TRBJ1-5, reads SQTIHQWPATLVQPVGSPLSLECTVEGTSNPNLYWYRQAAGRGLQLLFYSVGIGQISSEVPQNLSASRPQDRQFILSSKKLLLSDSGFYLCAWSGIDPQHFGDGTRLSIL.

The rearrangement joins TRBV6-6 to TRBJ2-7, with 11 bases aligning to TRBD2. The CDR3 sequence is 15 residues long. V was clipped by 6 bases and J by 3 bases; unmatched bases: 7. The germline V gene encodes CDR1 MNHNY and CDR2 SVGAGI (reference sequence). CDR3 residues: CASSLAGGRVYEQYF. The CDR3 nucleotides read TGTGCCAGCAGCCTAGCGGGAGGAAGGGTCTACGAGCAGTACTTC.

The chain employs TRBV7-9 and TRBJ2-3; the D gene is possibly TRBD2 (5 bases). The V end lost 2 bases, the J end lost 2 bases, and 14 bases lay between the germline ends. Germline V gives CDR1 SEHNR, CDR2 FQNEAQ (reference sequence). The length of the CDR3 is 16 residues. Here the CDR3 reads CASSLITGRDTDTQYF. The CDR3 coding sequence is TGTGCCAGCAGCTTAATTACTGGGAGAGACACAGATACGCAGTATTTT.

The rearrangement joins TRBV29-1 to TRBJ2-1; 7 positions match TRBD2. Germline trimming cut 4 bases from V and 3 bases from J; bases unmatched to any gene: 24. The germline CDR1 and CDR2 sequences are SQVTM and ANQGSEA. This CDR3 is built from 20 residues. CDR3 DNA sequence: TGCAGCGTTGGTGGCCACCGGGACTACCCTACCGGTGGGGACTACAATGAGCAGTTCTTC. Encoded protein: CSVGGHRDYPTGGDYNEQFF.

The V and J genes are TRBV13 and TRBJ1-2, with 8 bases aligning to TRBD1. The germline CDR1 and CDR2 sequences are PRHDT and FYEKMQ (reference sequence). The trim removed 5 bases at V and 3 bases at J, leaving 5 bases unmatched. CDR3 length: 14 residues. The CDR3 DNA is TGTGCCAGCAGCCAAGGGACAGGAGACTATGGCTACACCTTC. Its translation: CASSQGTGDYGYTF.

The chain uses TRBV5-1 and TRBJ1-2; TRBD1 agrees at 9 bases. Germline CDR1 is SGHRS and CDR2 is YFSETQ. CDR3 length: 16 residues. The V gene end was trimmed by 5 bases and the J gene end by 1 base; junction bases not matched to a gene: 9. In DNA form, the CDR3 reads TGCGCCAGCAGTTTTAAGACAGGGGGTCTTAACTATGGCTACACCTTC. Protein: CASSFKTGGLNYGYTF.

V and J are TRBV4-1 and TRBJ2-7; no clear D gene. Germline V gene data show CDR1 as MGHRA and CDR2 as YSYEKL. Trimming took 6 bases from V and 3 from J, leaving 12 bases between them. The CDR3 is 13 residues long. Here the CDR3 reads CASSYRSNYEQYF. CDR3 in DNA: TGCGCCAGCAGTTACAGAAGTAACTACGAGCAGTACTTC.

This chain connects TRBV7-9 to TRBJ1-1; D may be TRBD1 (5 bases). V lost 4 bases to trimming and J lost 6 bases, with 15 bases between them. Germline CDR1 reads SEHNR; CDR2 reads FQNEAQ (reference sequence). This CDR3 contains 14 residues. The CDR3 protein is CASSSAGPASEAFF. The CDR3 bases are TGTGCCAGCAGCTCCGCGGGACCGGCCTCTGAAGCTTTCTTT.

The chain employs TRBV28 and TRBJ1-5, with TRBD1 as a possible D gene (6 bases). CDR1 is MDHEN and CDR2 is SYDVKM in the germline V gene. V lost 6 bases and J 5 bases, leaving 20 bases between the germline ends. This CDR3 has 16 amino acids. The CDR3 DNA reads as TGTGCCAGCAGAACCACTTACAGGGTGGGGGATCAGCCCCAGCATTTT. Protein: CASRTTYRVGDQPQHF.

The chain has TRBV5-6 and TRBJ1-3; D remains ambiguous. The CDR3 extends over 16 amino acids. V was trimmed by 2 bases and J by 4 bases, leaving 16 bases between them. From germline, CDR1 is SGHDT and CDR2 YYEEEE. The CDR3 DNA reads TGTGCCAGCAGCTTATATCAGGAGAGCACCGGAAACACCATATATTTT. Protein product: CASSLYQESTGNTIYF.

The V call is TRBV6-5, the J call TRBJ1-1; 7 nucleotides line up with TRBD1. After removal of 6 bases from V and 6 bases from J, the junction contained 10 bases not matched to a gene. This CDR3 is 14 amino acids long. CDR1 and CDR2 from the germline V gene are MNHEY and SVGAGI. The CDR3 region is CASRSFQGVAEAFF. The DNA for the CDR3 is TGTGCCAGCAGATCGTTCCAGGGGGTAGCTGAAGCTTTCTTT.

This chain uses TRBV5-1 with TRBJ1-1; tentative D call: TRBD1 (5 bases). V dropped 0 bases and J dropped 1 base, with 7 bases sitting between them. Germline CDR1 reads SGHRS; CDR2 reads YFSETQ. The CDR3 is 14 amino acids. Here the CDR3 reads CASSLGQKNTEAFF. DNA of the CDR3: TGCGCCAGCAGCTTGGGACAGAAGAACACTGAAGCTTTCTTT.

This clone was detected once. This sequence joins TRBV5-5 and TRBJ2-1; 7 bases align to TRBD1. CDR3 size: 15 residues. The germline V gene encodes CDR1 SGHKS and CDR2 YYEKEE (reference sequence). With V trimmed by 3 bases and J by 2 bases, 5 bases remained unmatched. This CDR3 reads CASSSQGVAYNEQFF. CDR3 DNA: TGTGCCAGCAGCTCTCAGGGGGTGGCCTACAATGAGCAGTTCTTC.

This clone was observed once. This chain joins TRBV28 and TRBJ1-3; no definite D call. The CDR3 is made up of 14 amino acids. Per germline, CDR1 MDHEN and CDR2 SYDVKM. The V end lost 3 bases, the J end lost 4 bases, and 10 bases lay between the germline ends. CDR3 sequence: CASSFGSPGNTIYF. The CDR3 bases are TGTGCCAGCAGTTTTGGGAGCCCAGGAAACACCATATATTTT. Using reference TRBV28 and TRBJ1-3 for the parts outside the CDR3, the full variable domain is DVKVTQSSRYLVKRTGEKVFLECVQDMDHENMFWYRQDPGLGLRLIYFSYDVKMKEKGDIPEGYSVSREKKERFSLILESASTNQTSMYLCASSFGSPGNTIYFGEGSWLTVV.

V usage is TRBV6-5 and J usage is TRBJ1-2, with a weak D call TRBD1 (6 bases). V lost 2 bases and J lost 4, with 8 bases in between. CDR3 length: 13 residues. Looked up from germline, CDR1 is MNHEY and CDR2 is SVGAGI. CDR3: CASSYGGTYGYTF. CDR3 DNA sequence: TGTGCCAGCAGTTACGGGGGCACCTATGGCTACACCTTC.

The table lists this clone with a count of one. The chain joins TRBV27 to TRBJ2-7; 8 bases align to TRBD2. V was clipped by 4 bases and J by 0 bases; unmatched bases: 8. The CDR3 spans 16 residues. In germline, CDR1 is MNHEY, CDR2 SMNVEV (reference sequence). CDR3 in DNA: TGTGCCAGCAGTTCCCTCTTCAGCGGGAGCTCCTACGAGCAGTACTTC. This codes for CASSSLFSGSSYEQYF.

The chain joins TRBV5-4 to TRBJ2-5; TRBD2 matches at 8 bases. This CDR3 is built from 14 residues. CDR1 is SGHNT and CDR2 is YYREEE in the germline V gene (reference sequence). The ends lost 0 bases at V and 5 bases at J; junction bases unmatched: 3. The DNA for the CDR3 is TGTGCCAGCAGCTTGGCCTCTAGCGGGGAGACCCAGTACTTC. This translates into CASSLASSGETQYF. The full variable domain, completed using reference TRBV5-4 and TRBJ2-5, is ETGVTQSPTHLIKTRGQQVTLRCSSQSGHNTVSWYQQALGQGPQFIFQYYREEENGRGNFPPRFSGLQFPNYSSELNVNALELDDSALYLCASSLASSGETQYFGPGTRLLVL.

CDR3 sequence reads: CASSFPELWNTEAFF. CDR3 DNA: TGTGCCAGCAGCTTTCCCGAGCTCTGGAACACTGAAGCTTTCTTT. The chain joins TRBV5-5 to TRBJ1-1; no reliable D call. Germline CDR1 reads SGHKS; CDR2 reads YYEKEE (reference sequence). Trimming cost V 2 bases and J 1 base, with 12 bases left between them. The CDR3 covers 15 residues.

To note about this clone: Other DNA sequences of this sample code for an identical CDR3. The chain uses TRBV10-1 and TRBJ2-7; D not certain. V gave up 0 bases and J gave up 4 bases, with 7 bases separating them. Germline loops: CDR1 WNHNN, CDR2 SYGVQD (reference sequence). CDR3 length: 13 amino acids. CDR3 loop: CASSESGVYEQYF. CDR3 nucleotides: TGCGCCAGCAGTGAGTCCGGTGTGTACGAGCAGTACTTC.